This T cell receptor (beta chain) is from a study of CD8+CD57+ T cells in acquired aplastic anemia. Turning to the study itself: Sorted CD4+ and CD8+ cells gave a mean 3.2 ug DNA, range about 0.19 to 27.4 ug.

CDR1 and CDR2 (germline): SGHVS, FQNEAQ. The CDR3 totals 14 residues. Before being chosen for sequencing, patients had shown CD8+CD57+ cell expansion by flow cytometry. Prior therapy had not been administered to any patient at the time of blood sampling. Genomic DNA, the template, was used for profiling of the TCR beta VDJ and CDR3. Using its own MiXCR run on the reads, TCRdb lists one record per CDR3 protein. This sample carries approximately 300,000 distinct CDR3 sequences, approximately 60% of them seen once, and the ten largest clones take roughly 1.2%. In the case of this clonotype: A junction end diverges from the germline sequence, so it may reflect a read error.

This TCR was sampled from a human donor with aplastic anemia. Sequencing input: sorted CD4+, CD8+, or CD8+CD57+ T cells (not recorded which) from PBMCs. This chain joins TRBV7-8 and TRBJ2-1; D gene uncertain. DNA of the CDR3: TGTGCCAGCAGATTAGAACAGCTCACGTATGAGCGGTTCTTC. This encodes CASRLEQLTYERFF.